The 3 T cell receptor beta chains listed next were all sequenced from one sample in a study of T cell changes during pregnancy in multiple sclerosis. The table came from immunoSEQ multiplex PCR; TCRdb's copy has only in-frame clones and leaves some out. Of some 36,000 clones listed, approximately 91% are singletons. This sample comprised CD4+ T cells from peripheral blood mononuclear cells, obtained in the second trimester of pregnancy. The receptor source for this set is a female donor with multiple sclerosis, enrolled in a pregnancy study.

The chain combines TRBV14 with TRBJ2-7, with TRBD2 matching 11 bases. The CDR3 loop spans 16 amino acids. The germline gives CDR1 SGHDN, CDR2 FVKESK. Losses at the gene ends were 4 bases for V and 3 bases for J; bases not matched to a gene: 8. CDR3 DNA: TGTGCCAGCAGCCCCATTGGACTAGCGGGTCGCTACGAGCAGTACTTC. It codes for CASSPIGLAGRYEQYF.

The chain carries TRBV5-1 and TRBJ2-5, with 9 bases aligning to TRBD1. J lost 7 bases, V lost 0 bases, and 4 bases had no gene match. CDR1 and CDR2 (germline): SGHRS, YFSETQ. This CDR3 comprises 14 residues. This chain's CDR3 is CASSLVQGAGTQYF. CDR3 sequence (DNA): TGCGCCAGCAGCTTGGTACAGGGGGCTGGGACCCAGTACTTC.

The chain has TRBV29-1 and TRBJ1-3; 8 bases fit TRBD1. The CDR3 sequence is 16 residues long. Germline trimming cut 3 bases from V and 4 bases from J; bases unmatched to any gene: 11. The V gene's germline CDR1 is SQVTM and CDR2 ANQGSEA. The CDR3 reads CSVDRGPSRSGNTIYF. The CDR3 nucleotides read TGCAGCGTTGACAGGGGGCCCTCCCGGTCGGGAAACACCATATATTTT. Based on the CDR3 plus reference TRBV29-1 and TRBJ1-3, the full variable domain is SAVISQKPSRDICQRGTSLTIQCQVDSQVTMMFWYRQQPGQSLTLIATANQGSEATYESGFVIDKFPISRPNLTFSTLTVSNMSPEDSSIYLCSVDRGPSRSGNTIYFGEGSWLTVV.